This passage covers 5 T cell receptor beta chains from one sample sequenced in a study of blood T cell repertoires in COVID-19. This table comes from immunoSEQ multiplex PCR, and its TCRdb copy is limited to in-frame clones, with some not included. Among under 100,000 clones listed, about four fifths were seen once. The sequenced sample consisted of peripheral blood. The receptors shown here come from a woman between 65 and 79 years old with acute or convalescent COVID-19.

This clone was counted only a few times. The chain couples TRBV11-3 to TRBJ1-4, with D possibly being TRBD1 (5 bases). The CDR3 consists of 15 residues. V was cut by 5 bases and J by 3 bases, with 13 bases left in between. Germline values: CDR1 SGHNT, CDR2 YENEEA. The CDR3 DNA reads TGTGCCAGCAGCGAGGGGAGGACCTCTAATGAAAAACTGTTTTTT. Translating gives CASSEGRTSNEKLFF.

This clone was detected only once. This chain joins TRBV5-8 and TRBJ1-3; maybe TRBD1 (5 bases). V gave up 4 bases and J gave up 2 bases, with 13 bases separating them. This CDR3 has 15 residues. Per germline, CDR1 SGHTS and CDR2 YDEGEE. The CDR3 sequence is CASSRDSWTGNTIYF. The CDR3 region has the DNA TGTGCCAGCAGCCGGGACTCTTGGACTGGAAACACCATATATTTT. The full variable domain, completed using reference TRBV5-8 and TRBJ1-3, is EAGVTQSPTHLIKTRGQQATLRCSPISGHTSVYWYQQALGLGLQFLLWYDEGEERNRGNFPPRFSGRQFPNYSSELNVNALELEDSALYLCASSRDSWTGNTIYFGEGSWLTVV.

This chain connects TRBV18 to TRBJ1-4; 7 positions match TRBD1. The V gene end was trimmed by 6 bases and the J gene end by 6 bases; junction bases not matched to a gene: 7. Germline lookup yields CDR1 KGHSH and CDR2 LQKENI. This CDR3 is built from 14 residues. CDR3 residues: CASSSTGVDEKLFF. CDR3 DNA: TGTGCCAGCTCGAGCACAGGGGTCGATGAAAAACTGTTTTTT.

This clone was recorded once. The chain couples TRBV28 to TRBJ2-5; 8 bases match TRBD1. This CDR3 is built from 17 residues. The germline V gene encodes CDR1 MDHEN and CDR2 SYDVKM. Germline trimming cut 5 bases from V and 5 bases from J; bases unmatched to any gene: 16. CDR3 sequence (DNA): TGTGCCAGCAGTCCTGGAGTAAGGGCAGGGGGCATGGAGACCCAGTACTTC. It codes for CASSPGVRAGGMETQYF. Full variable domain (missing parts from reference TRBV28 and TRBJ2-5): DVKVTQSSRYLVKRTGEKVFLECVQDMDHENMFWYRQDPGLGLRLIYFSYDVKMKEKGDIPEGYSVSREKKERFSLILESASTNQTSMYLCASSPGVRAGGMETQYFGPGTRLLVL.

The chain uses TRBV5-1 and TRBJ2-5; no definite D call. Germline V CDR1 and CDR2: SGHRS, YFSETQ. The CDR3 has 11 residues. V dropped 0 bases and J dropped 8 bases, with 5 bases sitting between them. The chain's CDR3 is CASSLERTQYF. CDR3 coding DNA: TGCGCCAGCAGCTTGGAGAGAACCCAGTACTTC.